A single T cell receptor beta chain is shown here with its context. Its target is not known. The record originates from a study of cytomegalovirus exposure and HLA in healthy donors. Overall study context: Out of about 360 genotyped donors, roughly 83% belonged to the Caucasian-associated ancestry cluster.

This PCR relied on a set of 60 Vbeta primers and 13 Jbeta primers. Some clones are missing from TCRdb's copy, which holds only in-frame ones; the method was immunoSEQ multiplex PCR. Among around 200,000 clones listed, approximately 80% were seen once. V dropped 3 bases and J dropped 0 bases, with 12 bases sitting between them. The CDR3 spans 16 residues. CDR1 is LNHNV, CDR2 YYDKDF, per germline (reference sequence). Study-wide results and caveats: Rates of TCR association differed by HLA locus in a later analysis, with DRB1 highest and HLA-C lowest. Later on, an analysis tied under 20,000 TCR beta sequences to HLA alleles at 0.05 false discovery rate. TCR beta chain V- and J-gene trimming was linked, in a later analysis, to a missense variant in DCLRE1C.

The rearrangement uses TRBV15 and TRBJ1-3; tentative D call: TRBD1 (5 bases). The source is a woman aged 40 to 49 in good health and CMV-seronegative. Sequencing was done on a sample of PBMCs. CDR3 residues: CATSRGDSRSGNTIYF. As DNA, the CDR3 is TGTGCCACCAGCAGGGGTGACAGCCGCTCTGGAAACACCATATATTTT.